These T cell receptor beta chains were read from a single sample in a study of cytomegalovirus exposure and HLA in healthy donors. The assay was immunoSEQ multiplex PCR, and TCRdb's table has in-frame clones only and misses some. Of 140,000 to 150,000 clones in the sample, 73% are singletons; the top ten hold 1.5% to 2%. The source material was PBMCs. The receptor set was obtained from a woman younger than 35 in good health and CMV-seronegative. CDR3s include the opening cysteine and the closing phenylalanine or tryptophan. Fields, in order: V gene, clone size, J gene, D gene, CDR3 protein, CDR3 DNA. D genes are given only for firm matches. The listing skips clone size in some rows; elsewhere it reads once, few, many or a size class.

TRBV7-2,NA,TRBJ2-7,NA,CASSLERYEQYF,TGTGCCAGCAGCTTAGAGAGATACGAGCAGTACTTC
TRBV5-1,NA,TRBJ2-4,NA,CASSISSSSERYF,TGCGCCAGCAGCATTTCTAGCTCGTCGGAGCGGTACTTC
TRBV18,NA,TRBJ2-1,TRBD1,CASSRQGVYNEQFF,TGTGCCAGCTCACGACAGGGTGTCTACAATGAGCAGTTCTTC
TRBV7-3,NA,TRBJ2-1,TRBD1,CASSPDRALYNEQFF,TGTGCCAGCAGCCCGGACAGGGCACTCTACAATGAGCAGTTCTTC
TRBV7-2,few,TRBJ1-6,TRBD1,CASRFTGVMESPLHF,TGTGCCAGCAGGTTTACAGGGGTTATGGAATCACCCCTCCACTTT
TRBV6-4,NA,TRBJ2-3,NA,CASSDSSSVTDTQYF,TGTGCCAGCAGTGACTCGTCTAGCGTCACAGATACGCAGTATTTT
TRBV5-6,NA,TRBJ2-7,NA,CASSLGWGRSAEQYF,TGTGCCAGCAGCTTGGGATGGGGCAGGTCAGCCGAGCAGTACTTC
TRBV4-3,NA,TRBJ2-2,TRBD2,CASSHPRAGGAGTGELFF,TGCGCCAGCAGCCACCCAAGAGCCGGGGGGGCCGGCACCGGGGAGCTGTTTTTT
TRBV18,few,TRBJ2-7,TRBD1,CASSPGQGSYEQYF,TGTGCCAGCTCACCGGGACAGGGGTCCTACGAGCAGTACTTC
TRBV5-1,few,TRBJ1-2,NA,CASSLAKSDDAAGNYGYTF,TGCGCCAGCAGCTTGGCCAAGTCAGACGATGCTGCGGGCAACTATGGCTACACCTTC
TRBV11-2,NA,TRBJ2-4,NA,CASSPPATGGWSKNIQYF,TGTGCCAGCAGCCCTCCCGCGACCGGGGGATGGTCCAAAAACATTCAGTACTTC
TRBV27,NA,TRBJ2-1,NA,CASSLPGKNEQFF,TGTGCCAGCAGTTTACCAGGTAAAAATGAGCAGTTCTTC
TRBV7-9,NA,TRBJ2-5,TRBD2,CASSPYFAGGETQYF,TGTGCCAGCAGCCCCTACTTTGCGGGGGGGGAGACCCAGTACTTC
TRBV9,NA,TRBJ2-3,TRBD2,CASSVGSGGHGTDTQYF,TGTGCCAGCAGCGTAGGGTCGGGGGGTCACGGGACGGATACGCAGTATTTT
TRBV7-8,NA,TRBJ1-2,NA,CASVGGTGNYGYTF,TGTGCCAGCGTTGGCGGAACAGGCAACTATGGCTACACCTTC
TRBV7-9,NA,TRBJ2-7,NA,CASSSSRNYEQYF,TGTGCCAGCAGCTCGTCGAGAAACTACGAGCAGTACTTC
TRBV7-8,NA,TRBJ1-6,TRBD1,CASSRQGDNSPLHF,TGTGCCAGCAGCCGACAGGGCGATAATTCACCCCTCCACTTT
TRBV4-3,few,TRBJ1-6,NA,CASSQADRRNSPLHF,TGCGCCAGCAGCCAAGCCGACAGGAGAAATTCACCCCTCCACTTT
TRBV18,once,TRBJ1-1,TRBD1,CASSPLIAGGNTEAFF,TGTGCCAGCTCACCCCTTATTGCAGGGGGTAACACTGAAGCTTTCTTT
TRBV25-1,NA,TRBJ1-1,NA,CASSKRGNTEAFF,TGTGCCAGCAGCAAAAGGGGGAACACTGAAGCTTTCTTT
TRBV27,NA,TRBJ2-7,NA,CASSLRQYF,TGTGCCAGCAGTTTGAGGCAGTACTTC
TRBV12-1,NA,TRBJ1-1,NA,CASSLSAFF,TGTGCCAGCAGCTTATCGGCTTTCTTT
TRBV11-3,NA,TRBJ2-1,NA,CASSPGLWGVGEQFF,TGTGCCAGCAGCCCCGGACTATGGGGAGTAGGGGAGCAGTTCTTC
TRBV6-1,NA,TRBJ1-2,NA,CASSETTGYYYGYTF,TGTGCCAGCAGTGAAACCACAGGATATTATTATGGCTACACCTTC
TRBV7-6,NA,TRBJ2-1,NA,CASSPPRAGLQYNEQFF,TGTGCCAGCAGCCCTCCCCGGGCGGGACTTCAGTACAATGAGCAGTTCTTC
TRBV7-3,NA,TRBJ1-2,TRBD1,CASSFGQGRGYTF,TGTGCCAGCAGCTTCGGACAGGGGAGAGGCTACACCTTC
TRBV6-6,few,TRBJ2-5,NA,CASTPRRGGWETQYF,TGTGCCAGCACTCCTAGGAGGGGAGGTTGGGAGACCCAGTACTTC
TRBV7-2,NA,TRBJ1-5,NA,CASSSLGRPQHF,TGTGCCAGCAGCTCCTTGGGCAGGCCCCAGCATTTT
TRBV5-1,NA,TRBJ2-3,TRBD1,CASSLGQGSTDTQYF,TGCGCCAGCAGCTTGGGACAGGGTAGCACAGATACGCAGTATTTT
TRBV28,NA,TRBJ1-3,NA,CASSLGSRSGGNTIYF,TGTGCCAGCAGTCTAGGGTCCCGCTCGGGGGGAAACACCATATATTTT
TRBV4-3,NA,TRBJ1-2,NA,CASSPNHRGAYGYTF,TGCGCCAGCAGCCCCAACCATCGGGGGGCTTATGGCTACACCTTC
TRBV2,NA,TRBJ2-1,TRBD1,CASKQGVRAGEQFF,TGTGCCAGCAAACAGGGGGTCAGGGCGGGTGAGCAGTTCTTC
TRBV5-4,once,TRBJ2-5,NA,CASSLAGETQYF,TGTGCCAGCAGCTTGGCGGGGGAGACCCAGTACTTC
TRBV7-9,NA,TRBJ1-1,NA,CASSLVLEAFF,TGTGCCAGCAGCTTAGTACTTGAAGCTTTCTTT
TRBV7-2,NA,TRBJ1-2,NA,CASSKGSYYGYTF,TGTGCCAGCAGCAAAGGGAGCTACTATGGCTACACCTTC